Presented here are 8 T cell receptor beta chains from one specimen sequenced in a study of cytomegalovirus exposure and HLA in healthy donors. Clones were read by immunoSEQ multiplex PCR, and TCRdb kept only the in-frame ones, dropping some. Found here are some 150,000 clones, 85% to 90% of them singletons; the top ten hold around 5.9%. The sample taken for sequencing was PBMCs. Receptors originate from a woman aged 25 to 39 in good health and CMV-seropositive.

This chain links TRBV11-1 with TRBJ2-1; 8 bases fit TRBD1. The CDR3 has 15 amino acids. Germline CDR1 and CDR2: SGHAT and FQDESV (reference sequence). Trimming removed 0 bases from V and 8 bases from J; junction bases left unmatched: 6. CDR3 in amino acids: CASSLAQGASHEQFF. CDR3 DNA: TGTGCCAGCAGCTTAGCCCAGGGGGCTAGTCATGAGCAGTTCTTC.

This sequence joins TRBV7-9 and TRBJ1-2; D gene ambiguous. V was cut by 6 bases and J by 8 bases, with 13 bases left in between. Germline V CDR1 and CDR2: SEHNR, FQNEAQ (reference sequence). The CDR3 runs to 12 residues. The CDR3 region has the DNA TGTGCCAGCAGTCCACCCTCGGGAGGCTACACCTTC. Residues: CASSPPSGGYTF.

V usage is TRBV5-6 and J usage is TRBJ2-1; D gene unclear. The CDR3 runs to 14 residues. From germline, CDR1 is SGHDT and CDR2 YYEEEE. With 0 bases removed from V and 9 bases from J, the gap between germline ends came to 13 bases. The CDR3 spells CASSLGGLTTEQFF. The CDR3 bases are TGTGCCAGCAGCTTGGGAGGCCTTACAACTGAGCAGTTCTTC.

The chain employs TRBV28 and TRBJ1-2; D is uncertain. V was shortened by 5 bases and J by 1 base, with 8 bases between the two germline ends. CDR3 length: 13 residues. The germline V gene encodes CDR1 MDHEN and CDR2 SYDVKM. CDR3 in DNA: TGTGCCAGCAGTGGCCAAATTAACTATGGCTACACCTTC. Its translation is CASSGQINYGYTF.

The CDR3 nucleotides are TGTGCCAGCAGTGGGAGGGGCGCAGATACGCAGTATTTT. The encoded protein is CASSGRGADTQYF. This chain uses TRBV5-4 with TRBJ2-3, with 7 bases identical to TRBD2. CDR3 length equals 13 residues. J was trimmed by 4 bases and V by 5 bases; bases with no gene match: 4. Germline assignment: CDR1 SGHNT and CDR2 YYREEE (reference sequence).

This chain uses TRBV2 with TRBJ2-1; D possibly corresponds to TRBD1 (6 bases). CDR1 is SNHLY and CDR2 is FYNNEI in the germline V gene. This CDR3 has 15 amino acids. The germline V and J ends were trimmed by 7 bases and 2 bases, with 15 bases remaining between them. CDR3 nucleotide sequence: TGTGCCAGCAACCTTCAGGGGTTCACCTACAATGAGCAGTTCTTC. Its translation: CASNLQGFTYNEQFF.

This chain joins TRBV7-3 and TRBJ2-3; 9 nucleotides agree with TRBD1. CDR3 length: 14 amino acids. Losses at the gene ends were 5 bases for V and 5 bases for J; bases not matched to a gene: 5. Germline CDR1 is SGHTA and CDR2 is FQGTGA. CDR3 protein: CASSPTGGQDTQYF. DNA of the CDR3: TGTGCCAGCAGCCCAACAGGGGGCCAAGATACGCAGTATTTT.

The rearrangement uses TRBV11-2 and TRBJ2-7; 7 bases fit TRBD2. The J segment lost 2 bases and the V segment lost 3 bases, leaving 13 bases of the junction unmatched. This CDR3 contains 17 residues. In germline, CDR1 is SGHAT, CDR2 FQNNGV. The CDR3 nucleotides read TGTGCCAGCAGCTTCTCATTGGGGCGGGAGCCTGCCTACGAGCAGTACTTC. It specifies CASSFSLGREPAYEQYF. The full variable domain, its missing parts supplied by reference TRBV11-2 and TRBJ2-7, is EAGVAQSPRYKIIEKRQSVAFWCNPISGHATLYWYQQILGQGPKLLIQFQNNGVVDDSQLPKDRFSAERLKGVDSTLKIQPAKLEDSAVYLCASSFSLGREPAYEQYFGPGTRLTVT.